A selection of T cell receptor beta chains follows, all from one sample in a study of cytomegalovirus exposure and HLA in healthy donors. The table came from immunoSEQ multiplex PCR; TCRdb's copy has only in-frame clones and leaves some out. The sample yields about 150,000 clones, roughly 86% seen once. Specimen: PBMCs. The receptors here all came from a human donor in good health. The CDR3 runs from the conserved cysteine through the conserved F or W. Fields, in order: clone size, D gene, J gene, V gene, CDR3 protein, CDR3 DNA. D genes are given only for firm matches. Size values are once, few and many counts, or a class for expanded clones, and some rows have none.

abundance: few; d_gene: .; j_gene: TRBJ1-6; v_gene: TRBV19; CDR3aa: CASGHGSPLHF; CDR3nt: TGTGCCAGTGGACATGGTTCACCCCTCCACTTT
abundance: .; d_gene: .; j_gene: TRBJ1-1; v_gene: TRBV6-5; CDR3aa: CASSYSSRGDTEAFF; CDR3nt: TGTGCCAGCAGTTACTCGAGCAGGGGCGACACTGAAGCTTTCTTT
abundance: .; d_gene: TRBD2; j_gene: TRBJ2-3; v_gene: TRBV2; CDR3aa: CASSEDPRWTSGEDTQYF; CDR3nt: TGTGCCAGCAGTGAAGACCCTCGTTGGACTAGCGGAGAGGATACGCAGTATTTT
abundance: .; d_gene: .; j_gene: TRBJ1-3; v_gene: TRBV9; CDR3aa: CASSVGRSGNTIYF; CDR3nt: TGTGCCAGCAGCGTGGGGCGCTCTGGAAACACCATATATTTT
abundance: .; d_gene: TRBD1; j_gene: TRBJ1-2; v_gene: TRBV7-8; CDR3aa: CASSLVIGGNLGYTF; CDR3nt: TGTGCCAGCAGCTTAGTCATAGGGGGCAACCTGGGCTACACCTTC
abundance: .; d_gene: .; j_gene: TRBJ1-1; v_gene: TRBV5-1; CDR3aa: CASSLAGRNTEAFF; CDR3nt: TGCGCCAGCAGCTTGGCCGGTAGGAACACTGAAGCTTTCTTT
abundance: .; d_gene: .; j_gene: TRBJ2-2; v_gene: TRBV14; CDR3aa: CASSQVPTGTGELFF; CDR3nt: TGTGCCAGCAGCCAAGTCCCGACAGGAACCGGGGAGCTGTTTTTT
abundance: .; d_gene: .; j_gene: TRBJ1-1; v_gene: TRBV9; CDR3aa: CASNRESMNTEAFF; CDR3nt: TGTGCCAGCAACAGGGAGAGCATGAACACTGAAGCTTTCTTT
abundance: few; d_gene: .; j_gene: TRBJ2-7; v_gene: TRBV6-6; CDR3aa: CASSSRDRQAYEQYF; CDR3nt: TGTGCCAGCAGTTCTCGCGACAGGCAAGCCTACGAGCAGTACTTC
abundance: .; d_gene: .; j_gene: TRBJ2-6; v_gene: TRBV14; CDR3aa: CASSQDEVSGANVLTF; CDR3nt: TGTGCCAGCAGCCAAGACGAGGTCTCTGGGGCCAACGTCCTGACTTTC
abundance: .; d_gene: .; j_gene: TRBJ1-1; v_gene: TRBV19; CDR3aa: CASSSRTEAFF; CDR3nt: TGTGCCAGTAGTTCCCGGACTGAAGCTTTCTTT
abundance: .; d_gene: .; j_gene: TRBJ1-1; v_gene: TRBV5-4; CDR3aa: CASSVRGEAFF; CDR3nt: TGTGCCAGCAGCGTCAGGGGTGAAGCTTTCTTT
abundance: .; d_gene: .; j_gene: TRBJ2-7; v_gene: TRBV19; CDR3aa: CASRRQARDYEQYF; CDR3nt: TGTGCCAGTAGGAGACAGGCCCGTGACTACGAGCAGTACTTC
abundance: few; d_gene: .; j_gene: TRBJ1-4; v_gene: TRBV6-1; CDR3aa: CASSEASGGGEKLFF; CDR3nt: TGTGCCAGCAGTGAAGCGTCGGGGGGAGGAGAAAAACTGTTTTTT
abundance: few; d_gene: TRBD1; j_gene: TRBJ2-2; v_gene: TRBV18; CDR3aa: CASSPGQGGFTGELFF; CDR3nt: TGTGCCAGCTCACCAGGACAGGGGGGATTCACCGGGGAGCTGTTTTTT
abundance: .; d_gene: .; j_gene: TRBJ2-5; v_gene: TRBV14; CDR3aa: CASSRGLQETQYF; CDR3nt: TGTGCCAGCAGCCGAGGGCTTCAAGAGACCCAGTACTTC
abundance: .; d_gene: .; j_gene: TRBJ1-1; v_gene: TRBV10-3; CDR3aa: CAISERGIVVGGNTEAFF; CDR3nt: TGTGCCATCAGTGAGAGAGGGATTGTGGTCGGGGGGAACACTGAAGCTTTCTTT
abundance: .; d_gene: TRBD1; j_gene: TRBJ2-7; v_gene: TRBV6-4; CDR3aa: CASSEEAGGSYEQYF; CDR3nt: TGTGCCAGCAGTGAGGAAGCAGGGGGTTCCTACGAGCAGTACTTC
abundance: once; d_gene: .; j_gene: TRBJ2-3; v_gene: TRBV9; CDR3aa: CASSVGGVGTDTQYF; CDR3nt: TGTGCCAGCAGCGTTGGAGGCGTCGGCACAGATACGCAGTATTTT
abundance: many; d_gene: TRBD1; j_gene: TRBJ1-5; v_gene: TRBV28; CDR3aa: CASSSSGTGYQPQHF; CDR3nt: TGTGCCAGCAGTTCTTCCGGGACAGGGTATCAGCCCCAGCATTTT
abundance: .; d_gene: TRBD1; j_gene: TRBJ2-6; v_gene: TRBV5-4; CDR3aa: CASSLRTGAAGANVLTF; CDR3nt: TGTGCCAGCAGCTTGAGGACAGGGGCGGCTGGGGCCAACGTCCTGACTTTC
abundance: .; d_gene: TRBD1; j_gene: TRBJ1-2; v_gene: TRBV19; CDR3aa: CASSMRTGNGYTF; CDR3nt: TGTGCCAGTAGTATGAGGACAGGTAATGGCTACACCTTC
abundance: once; d_gene: TRBD2; j_gene: TRBJ2-3; v_gene: TRBV9; CDR3aa: CASSVVAGGALGTQYF; CDR3nt: TGTGCCAGCAGCGTAGTCGCGGGAGGTGCGCTGGGGACGCAGTATTTT
abundance: .; d_gene: TRBD1; j_gene: TRBJ1-2; v_gene: TRBV5-1; CDR3aa: CASSIDRGLGYTF; CDR3nt: TGCGCCAGCAGCATCGACAGGGGGCTTGGCTACACCTTC
abundance: .; d_gene: .; j_gene: TRBJ1-2; v_gene: TRBV6-5; CDR3aa: CATAQGAGSHYGYTF; CDR3nt: TGTGCCACCGCTCAGGGAGCGGGTTCTCACTATGGCTACACCTTC
abundance: .; d_gene: TRBD1; j_gene: TRBJ2-7; v_gene: TRBV28; CDR3aa: CASSFGTAYEQYF; CDR3nt: TGTGCCAGCAGTTTTGGGACAGCTTACGAGCAGTACTTC
abundance: .; d_gene: .; j_gene: TRBJ2-1; v_gene: TRBV11-2; CDR3aa: CASSLPYSEGDEQFF; CDR3nt: TGTGCCAGCAGCTTACCCTATTCGGAGGGCGATGAGCAGTTCTTC
abundance: .; d_gene: TRBD2; j_gene: TRBJ2-3; v_gene: TRBV10-3; CDR3aa: CAIGISGANTDTQYF; CDR3nt: TGTGCCATCGGGATCAGCGGGGCAAACACAGATACGCAGTATTTT
abundance: .; d_gene: .; j_gene: TRBJ2-7; v_gene: TRBV11-2; CDR3aa: CASSFTTAYEQYF; CDR3nt: TGTGCCAGCAGCTTTACCACAGCCTACGAGCAGTACTTC
abundance: .; d_gene: .; j_gene: TRBJ1-2; v_gene: TRBV14; CDR3aa: CASSQDRARNYGYTF; CDR3nt: TGTGCCAGCAGCCAAGACAGGGCGCGTAACTATGGCTACACCTTC
abundance: few; d_gene: .; j_gene: TRBJ2-3; v_gene: TRBV6-4; CDR3aa: CASSDSTEDTQYF; CDR3nt: TGTGCCAGCAGTGACTCCACGGAGGATACGCAGTATTTT
abundance: .; d_gene: TRBD1; j_gene: TRBJ1-5; v_gene: TRBV15; CDR3aa: CATTSGGVNQPQHF; CDR3nt: TGTGCCACCACCTCAGGGGGAGTCAATCAGCCCCAGCATTTT
abundance: .; d_gene: TRBD1; j_gene: TRBJ1-1; v_gene: TRBV27; CDR3aa: CASSWSGQGPAFF; CDR3nt: TGTGCCAGCAGTTGGAGTGGACAGGGCCCGGCTTTCTTT
abundance: once; d_gene: TRBD1; j_gene: TRBJ1-1; v_gene: TRBV30; CDR3aa: CAWGGQKLREAFF; CDR3nt: TGTGCCTGGGGGGGACAGAAGTTGCGTGAGGCTTTCTTT
abundance: once; d_gene: TRBD2; j_gene: TRBJ2-3; v_gene: TRBV15; CDR3aa: CATSRASPGGSDTQYF; CDR3nt: TGTGCCACCAGCAGAGCTAGTCCGGGGGGATCAGATACGCAGTATTTT
abundance: .; d_gene: .; j_gene: TRBJ2-1; v_gene: TRBV19; CDR3aa: CASTSGGNSYNEQFF; CDR3nt: TGTGCCAGTACCTCCGGGGGTAACTCCTACAATGAGCAGTTCTTC
abundance: .; d_gene: .; j_gene: TRBJ2-2; v_gene: TRBV10-2; CDR3aa: CASISGRFTGELFF; CDR3nt: TGCGCCAGCATATCCGGGAGATTCACCGGGGAGCTGTTTTTT
abundance: .; d_gene: .; j_gene: TRBJ1-1; v_gene: TRBV12-5; CDR3aa: CATTEGVEAFF; CDR3nt: TGTGCTACTACCGAGGGGGTTGAAGCTTTCTTT
abundance: .; d_gene: .; j_gene: TRBJ2-7; v_gene: TRBV27; CDR3aa: CASSLRVRAYEQYF; CDR3nt: TGTGCCAGCAGTTTAAGGGTCAGGGCCTACGAGCAGTACTTC
abundance: .; d_gene: .; j_gene: TRBJ2-6; v_gene: TRBV7-3; CDR3aa: CASSSPSSSGANVLTF; CDR3nt: TGTGCCAGCAGCTCCCCATCGAGCTCTGGGGCCAACGTCCTGACTTTC
abundance: .; d_gene: TRBD2; j_gene: TRBJ2-1; v_gene: TRBV28; CDR3aa: CASTSGRRYEQFF; CDR3nt: TGTGCCAGCACTAGCGGGAGAAGGTATGAGCAGTTCTTC
abundance: .; d_gene: TRBD2; j_gene: TRBJ2-7; v_gene: TRBV27; CDR3aa: CASSPTGGVYEQYF; CDR3nt: TGTGCCAGCAGTCCAACTGGGGGGGTATACGAGCAGTACTTC
abundance: .; d_gene: .; j_gene: TRBJ1-1; v_gene: TRBV4-1; CDR3aa: CASSQGRLGANSEAFF; CDR3nt: TGCGCCAGCAGCCAAGGTAGATTGGGGGCGAACAGTGAAGCTTTCTTT
abundance: .; d_gene: .; j_gene: TRBJ1-1; v_gene: TRBV28; CDR3aa: CASSTGTNTEAFF; CDR3nt: TGTGCCAGCAGCACAGGGACAAACACTGAAGCTTTCTTT
abundance: .; d_gene: .; j_gene: TRBJ2-3; v_gene: TRBV13; CDR3aa: CASSLVATEWGTDTQYF; CDR3nt: TGTGCCAGCAGCTTAGTCGCGACGGAGTGGGGCACAGATACGCAGTATTTT
abundance: once; d_gene: .; j_gene: TRBJ1-1; v_gene: TRBV5-1; CDR3aa: CASSLAGVSTEAFF; CDR3nt: TGCGCCAGCAGCTTGGCCGGGGTGAGCACTGAAGCTTTCTTT
abundance: .; d_gene: .; j_gene: TRBJ2-7; v_gene: TRBV11-1; CDR3aa: CASKRTAAYEQYF; CDR3nt: TGTGCCAGCAAAAGGACAGCTGCCTACGAGCAGTACTTC
abundance: once; d_gene: .; j_gene: TRBJ1-1; v_gene: TRBV2; CDR3aa: CASQENTEAFF; CDR3nt: TGTGCCAGCCAGGAAAACACTGAAGCTTTCTTT
abundance: .; d_gene: .; j_gene: TRBJ1-2; v_gene: TRBV28; CDR3aa: CASILGGRRYGYTF; CDR3nt: TGTGCCAGCATCTTAGGGGGAAGGAGGTATGGCTACACCTTC
abundance: once; d_gene: .; j_gene: TRBJ1-1; v_gene: TRBV18; CDR3aa: CASSPPGAYEAFF; CDR3nt: TGTGCCAGCTCACCACCGGGGGCCTATGAAGCTTTCTTT
abundance: .; d_gene: TRBD2; j_gene: TRBJ2-1; v_gene: TRBV7-3; CDR3aa: CASSLTSGSKNEQFF; CDR3nt: TGTGCCAGCAGCTTAACTAGCGGGAGCAAGAATGAGCAGTTCTTC
abundance: .; d_gene: TRBD1; j_gene: TRBJ2-1; v_gene: TRBV5-4; CDR3aa: CASSGGQGAPVEQFF; CDR3nt: TGTGCCAGCAGCGGTGGACAGGGGGCGCCGGTTGAGCAGTTCTTC
abundance: .; d_gene: TRBD1; j_gene: TRBJ1-1; v_gene: TRBV6-5; CDR3aa: CASSYAEGANTEAFF; CDR3nt: TGTGCCAGCAGTTACGCCGAGGGGGCGAACACTGAAGCTTTCTTT
abundance: .; d_gene: .; j_gene: TRBJ2-5; v_gene: TRBV9; CDR3aa: CASSVRTAFQETQYF; CDR3nt: TGTGCCAGCAGCGTACGGACAGCCTTCCAAGAGACCCAGTACTTC